What follows are 16 T cell receptor beta chains derived from one specimen sequenced in a study of T cell clones after liver transplantation. Assay used: immunoSEQ multiplex PCR; TCRdb lists only in-frame clones, some missing. This table has about 71,000 clones, roughly 80% appearing once. The source material was CD4+ T cells from blood, sampled 12 months after liver transplant. The receptor source for this set is a human patient who received a liver transplant. Some of the T cells may derive from the graft donor.

This chain connects TRBV4-1 to TRBJ1-1; no clear D gene. Germline CDR1 reads MGHRA; CDR2 reads YSYEKL. There are 16 residues in the CDR3. Trimming took 0 bases from V and 1 from J, leaving 12 bases between them. In nucleotides, the CDR3 is TGCGCCAGCAGCCAAGATTACCGGGCCTCGAACACTGAAGCTTTCTTT. Amino acid sequence: CASSQDYRASNTEAFF.

This chain links TRBV6-6 with TRBJ2-7, with D possibly TRBD1 on 6 matching bases. The CDR3 consists of 14 residues. V lost 2 bases and J lost 3, with 11 bases in between. Germline CDR1 reads MNHNY; CDR2 reads SVGAGI (reference sequence). Here the CDR3 reads CASSYEQGIYEQYF. The CDR3 DNA sequence: TGTGCCAGCAGTTACGAACAGGGAATCTACGAGCAGTACTTC.

The chain is built from TRBV28 and TRBJ1-1; a possible D gene is TRBD1 (6 bases). The CDR3 loop spans 14 amino acids. V was clipped by 8 bases and J by 8 bases, with 21 bases between them. Germline lookup yields CDR1 MDHEN and CDR2 SYDVKM. Here the CDR3 reads CASAVFGGDQEAFF. CDR3 coding DNA: TGTGCCAGCGCCGTATTCGGGGGCGATCAGGAAGCTTTCTTT.

The chain employs TRBV20-1 and TRBJ2-5; D remains unclear. With 5 bases removed from V and 5 bases from J, the gap between germline ends came to 9 bases. This CDR3 has 11 residues. Germline values: CDR1 DFQATT, CDR2 SNEGSKA (reference sequence). The CDR3 DNA is TGCAGTGCTCCTCAGGTCGAGACCCAGTACTTC. It is translated as CSAPQVETQYF.

The sample holds one count of this clone. V is TRBV4-1 and J is TRBJ1-2; D might be TRBD1 (6 bases). The germline gives CDR1 MGHRA, CDR2 YSYEKL. Trimming shortened V by 2 bases and J by 5 bases, and 21 bases separated the two germline ends. This CDR3 has 17 residues. As DNA, the CDR3 is TGCGCCAGCAGCCAACCCGTGGGGGGACACAGAACATATGGCTACACCTTC. Its translation is CASSQPVGGHRTYGYTF.

The genes are TRBV6-1 and TRBJ2-7; 9 nucleotides match TRBD2. Losses at the gene ends were 6 bases for V and 6 bases for J; bases not matched to a gene: 9. Germline V gives CDR1 MNHNS, CDR2 SASEGT. The CDR3 covers 14 residues. CDR3 sequence: CASRKGTSSVEQYF. CDR3 sequence (DNA): TGTGCCAGCAGGAAAGGGACTAGCTCTGTCGAGCAGTACTTC.

This clone was seen just once. The chain is built from TRBV5-1 and TRBJ1-2, with D maybe TRBD1 (5 bases). This CDR3 has 14 amino acids. Trimming pared 7 bases from V and 4 bases from J, leaving 17 bases between. Per germline, CDR1 SGHRS and CDR2 YFSETQ. The CDR3 DNA reads as TGCGCCAGCCGACAGTTTGATAGAGCCTATGGCTACACCTTC. Protein sequence: CASRQFDRAYGYTF. Complete variable domain (other parts from reference TRBV5-1 and TRBJ1-2): KAGVTQTPRYLIKTRGQQVTLSCSPISGHRSVSWYQQTPGQGLQFLFEYFSETQRNKGNFPGRFSGRQFSNSRSEMNVSTLELGDSALYLCASRQFDRAYGYTFGSGTRLTVV.

V is TRBV5-1 and J is TRBJ1-3; D is perhaps TRBD1 (6 bases). Germline CDR1 reads SGHRS; CDR2 reads YFSETQ. The CDR3 runs 15 residues. V lost 0 bases and J 3 bases, leaving 10 bases between the germline ends. In nucleotides, the CDR3 is TGCGCCAGCAGCTTGGCGGGGGGCGGTGGAAACACCATATATTTT. Encoded protein: CASSLAGGGGNTIYF.

This clone was seen a handful of times. The chain carries TRBV7-6 and TRBJ2-1; 10 nucleotides agree with TRBD2. The V gene end was trimmed by 1 base and the J gene end by 9 bases; junction bases not matched to a gene: 6. The germline V gene encodes CDR1 SGHVS and CDR2 FNYEAQ. This CDR3 contains 15 residues. CDR3 amino acids: CASSLGASGSGEQFF. The CDR3 nucleotides are TGTGCCAGCAGCTTAGGGGCTAGCGGGAGTGGTGAGCAGTTCTTC. Full variable domain (missing parts from reference TRBV7-6 and TRBJ2-1): GAGVSQSPRYKVTKRGQDVALRCDPISGHVSLYWYRQALGQGPEFLTYFNYEAQQDKSGLPNDRFSAERPEGSISTLTIQRTEQRDSAMYRCASSLGASGSGEQFFGPGTRLTVL.

V is TRBV4-2 and J is TRBJ1-4; no clear D. This CDR3 spans 15 amino acids. Trimming shortened V by 0 bases and J by 8 bases, and 13 bases separated the two germline ends. CDR1 LGHNA and CDR2 YNFKEQ come from the germline V gene. CDR3 protein: CASSQEYGMAEKLFF. As DNA, the CDR3 is TGTGCCAGCAGCCAAGAGTATGGAATGGCGGAAAAACTGTTTTTT.

The chain's CDR3 is CASSLGQGGSYEQYF. The CDR3 DNA sequence: TGCGCCAGCAGCTTGGGACAGGGGGGGTCCTACGAGCAGTACTTC. This chain uses TRBV5-1 with TRBJ2-7, with TRBD1 matching 9 bases. Looked up from germline, CDR1 is SGHRS and CDR2 is YFSETQ. CDR3 length: 15 amino acids. The junction had 2 bases not matched to a gene; V was cut back by 0 bases and J by 1 base. The entire variable domain, with the rest obtained from reference TRBV5-1 and TRBJ2-7, is as follows: KAGVTQTPRYLIKTRGQQVTLSCSPISGHRSVSWYQQTPGQGLQFLFEYFSETQRNKGNFPGRFSGRQFSNSRSEMNVSTLELGDSALYLCASSLGQGGSYEQYFGPGTRLTVT.

CDR3 protein: CASSSSGGTDTQYF. DNA for the CDR3: TGCGCCAGCAGCTCAAGCGGGGGCACAGATACGCAGTATTTT. The V and J genes are TRBV5-1 and TRBJ2-3; 7 nucleotides line up with TRBD2. The V and J ends lost 3 bases and 1 base, in that order; junction bases with no gene match: 2. Germline V gene sequence: CDR1 SGHRS, CDR2 YFSETQ. This CDR3 comprises 14 residues.

This chain links TRBV19 with TRBJ1-1; D remains unclear. From germline, CDR1 is LNHDA and CDR2 SQIVND (reference sequence). Trimming left V 8 bases short and J 3 bases short, with 10 bases between. The CDR3 contains 12 residues. The DNA of the CDR3 is TGTGCCAGTGGCAGAGATTACACTGAAGCTTTCTTT. This sequence encodes CASGRDYTEAFF.

This clone is medium-sized (0.01 to 0.1%) within its sample. The chain has TRBV7-8 and TRBJ2-7; possible D gene TRBD1, 6 bases. Between the trimmed V and J ends, which lost 5 bases and 5 bases, there was a span of 16 bases. The CDR3 covers 14 residues. Germline CDR1 reads SGHVS; CDR2 reads FQNEAQ. DNA for the CDR3: TGTGCCAGCAGCCCAGAACCAGGACAGAACGAGCAGTACTTC. This encodes CASSPEPGQNEQYF.

This clone has more than one count but fewer than ten. This chain connects TRBV7-2 to TRBJ2-3, with D uncertain. The CDR3 is 13 amino acids. V gave up 5 bases and J gave up 6 bases, with 12 bases separating them. Germline lookup yields CDR1 SGHTA and CDR2 FQGNSA. CDR3: CASSTGLSDTQYF. The CDR3 nucleotides read TGTGCCAGCAGCACCGGCCTTTCGGATACGCAGTATTTT.

J is TRBJ1-1 and V is TRBV5-1; D gene uncertain. This CDR3 has 13 residues. The V end was cut by 0 bases, the J end by 1 base, with 4 bases between. Germline V gene sequence: CDR1 SGHRS, CDR2 YFSETQ. The CDR3 bases are TGCGCCAGCAGCTTGGAGGCGAACACTGAAGCTTTCTTT. Residues: CASSLEANTEAFF.